This entry lists 18 T cell receptor beta chains sequenced from one sample in a study of shared clonotypes between healthy human individuals. Terminally differentiated effector memory CD45RA+ cells were excluded by CCR7 positive selection of CD45RO-negative cells. Profiling relied on immunoSEQ multiplex PCR, and the TCRdb table lists in-frame clones only, not all of them. This table holds roughly 590,000 clones, less than 97% found once. Specimen: naive CD8+ T cells sorted from blood. The receptors stem from a woman under 40 in good health.

The chain joins TRBV7-9 to TRBJ2-2, with a tentative D call TRBD2 (6 bases). Germline lookup yields CDR1 SEHNR and CDR2 FQNEAQ (reference sequence). This CDR3 has 16 amino acids. The V gene lost 1 base and the J gene lost 6 bases, with 15 bases spanning the gap. CDR3 sequence reads: CASSLVGGFEPGELFF. CDR3 nucleotides: TGTGCCAGCAGCTTAGTGGGGGGATTTGAGCCCGGGGAGCTGTTTTTT.

The chain is built from TRBV4-1 and TRBJ2-5; no clear D gene. V was pared by 1 base and J by 1 base, with 10 bases between. Germline assignment: CDR1 MGHRA and CDR2 YSYEKL. CDR3 length equals 15 residues. The CDR3 protein is CASSQGYGSQETQYF. Here the CDR3 DNA reads TGCGCCAGCAGCCAAGGGTACGGAAGCCAAGAGACCCAGTACTTC.

This clone was seen just once. The chain is built from TRBV6-1 and TRBJ2-7; D is uncertain. Germline V lookup: CDR1 MNHNS, CDR2 SASEGT. The CDR3 runs 15 residues. With 6 bases removed from V and 3 bases from J, the gap between germline ends came to 18 bases. The CDR3 nucleotides are TGTGCCAGCAGGCCTGAAGAATACAGCAGCTACGAGCAGTACTTC. Amino acids: CASRPEEYSSYEQYF.

The CDR3 reads CASSFTGGEQYF. The CDR3 DNA reads as TGCGCCAGCAGCTTCACGGGGGGCGAGCAGTACTTC. The genes are TRBV5-1 and TRBJ2-7, with 7 bases lining up with TRBD2. This CDR3 region has 12 residues. Germline V gives CDR1 SGHRS, CDR2 YFSETQ. J lost 6 bases, V lost 2 bases, and 2 bases had no gene match.

The chain uses TRBV28 and TRBJ1-1; TRBD1 matches 9 bases. Germline V gene sequence: CDR1 MDHEN, CDR2 SYDVKM. Trimming at V came to 4 bases and at J to 3 bases, leaving 3 bases not matched to a gene. The CDR3 has 14 residues. DNA of the CDR3: TGTGCCAGCAGTTGGGGACAGGGTCACACTGAAGCTTTCTTT. Its translation: CASSWGQGHTEAFF.

V is TRBV19 and J is TRBJ1-2; no reliable D call. The V gene lost 1 base and the J gene lost 7 bases, with 7 bases spanning the gap. There are 12 residues in the CDR3. Germline V gives CDR1 LNHDA, CDR2 SQIVND (reference sequence). The CDR3 DNA reads as TGTGCCAGTAGTATAGGGTTTGGTGGCTACACCTTC. This translates into CASSIGFGGYTF.

This clone has just one count. The rearrangement links TRBV28 to TRBJ2-7, with D perhaps TRBD2 (5 bases). This CDR3 is 14 amino acids long. Per germline, CDR1 MDHEN and CDR2 SYDVKM. The V end lost 3 bases, the J end lost 2 bases, and 11 bases lay between the germline ends. Here the CDR3 reads CASSFGGSTYEQYF. CDR3 in DNA: TGTGCCAGCAGTTTTGGCGGGTCGACCTACGAGCAGTACTTC.

This rearrangement joins TRBV7-8 to TRBJ1-5, with D unresolved. Germline V gene sequence: CDR1 SGHVS, CDR2 FQNEAQ. Trimming took 6 bases from V and 8 from J, leaving 20 bases between them. This CDR3 is 15 amino acids long. In DNA, the CDR3 is TGTGCCAGCAGTGTAGGACGAGGCCCTAAAGAGCCCCAGCATTTT. Its translation: CASSVGRGPKEPQHF.

In this sample, this clone turned up once. This chain joins TRBV13 and TRBJ2-7, with a possible D match to TRBD2 (5 bases). Between the trimmed V and J ends, which lost 5 bases and 2 bases, there was a span of 10 bases. The germline V gene has CDR1 PRHDT and CDR2 FYEKMQ (reference sequence). CDR3 length: 13 residues. CDR3 DNA sequence: TGTGCCAGCAGCACCCTCGGGACCTACGAGCAGTACTTC. Protein sequence: CASSTLGTYEQYF.

The gene calls are TRBV28 and TRBJ2-7, with 10 bases that match TRBD2. Germline loops: CDR1 MDHEN, CDR2 SYDVKM. This CDR3 has 13 amino acids. V lost 6 bases and J lost 6; bases outside the gene matches: 5. The CDR3 spells CASRASGRGEQYF. The CDR3 bases are TGTGCCAGCAGAGCTAGCGGGAGAGGCGAGCAGTACTTC.

The CDR3 DNA sequence: TGTGCCAGCAGTGTTAGCGGGAGGGCCGTCTTTTCCGGGGAGCTGTTTTTT. Its translation: CASSVSGRAVFSGELFF. This chain links TRBV2 with TRBJ2-2, with 11 bases lining up with TRBD2. CDR1 is SNHLY and CDR2 is FYNNEI in the germline V gene. V was pared by 4 bases and J by 6 bases, with 10 bases of the junction left unmatched. The CDR3 contains 17 residues.

The chain links TRBV28 to TRBJ2-1; 7 bases agree with TRBD2. Germline CDR1 and CDR2: MDHEN and SYDVKM. This CDR3 has 15 amino acids. With V trimmed by 1 base and J by 5 bases, 5 bases remained unmatched. Here the CDR3 DNA reads TGTGCCAGCAGTTTATTGGCGGGAGCGCACAATGAGCAGTTCTTC. Its protein is CASSLLAGAHNEQFF.

The chain carries TRBV5-4 and TRBJ1-1; D is ambiguous. V was trimmed by 2 bases and J by 4 bases, leaving 12 bases between them. CDR1 is SGHNT and CDR2 is YYREEE in the germline V gene (reference sequence). The CDR3 covers 14 residues. As DNA, the CDR3 is TGTGCCAGCAGCTTCGTGGGTACGGGCACTGAAGCTTTCTTT. Protein sequence: CASSFVGTGTEAFF.

The chain links TRBV5-4 to TRBJ2-7; TRBD2 aligns across 10 bases. Trimming took 0 bases from V and 3 from J; bases not matched to a gene: 12. Per germline, CDR1 SGHNT and CDR2 YYREEE (reference sequence). The CDR3 sequence is 18 residues long. The CDR3, as DNA: TGTGCCAGCAGCTTGGGCGGCACTAGCGGGAAGATAGGCTACGAGCAGTACTTC. The encoded protein is CASSLGGTSGKIGYEQYF.

This clone was seen only a few times. The chain combines TRBV4-1 with TRBJ1-5; D unclear. This CDR3 has 13 residues. Germline V gene sequence: CDR1 MGHRA, CDR2 YSYEKL. The ends were cut back, 4 bases at V and 5 bases at J, with 9 bases in the middle. As DNA, the CDR3 is TGCGCCAGCAGCCTGGGTATCTATCAGCCCCAGCATTTT. Translated, it gives CASSLGIYQPQHF.

V gene TRBV5-1 combines with J gene TRBJ2-3; 8 nucleotides match TRBD2. After removal of 0 bases from V and 5 bases from J, the junction contained 5 bases not matched to a gene. Germline CDR1 SGHRS, CDR2 YFSETQ. The CDR3 length is 15 residues. This chain's CDR3 is CASSLAAGVIDTQYF. The DNA for the CDR3 is TGCGCCAGCAGCTTGGCAGCGGGAGTTATAGATACGCAGTATTTT.

The V gene is TRBV7-8, the J gene TRBJ1-1; D is unclear. The V gene's germline CDR1 is SGHVS and CDR2 FQNEAQ. CDR3 length: 13 amino acids. V was trimmed by 5 bases and J by 4 bases, leaving 11 bases between them. CDR3 DNA sequence: TGTGCCAGCAGCGAAGGACGGACCACTGAAGCTTTCTTT. Translation: CASSEGRTTEAFF.

The chain uses TRBV27 and TRBJ2-1; TRBD1 aligns across 8 bases. Germline CDR1 is MNHEY and CDR2 is SMNVEV (reference sequence). The CDR3 totals 11 residues. After removal of 4 bases from V and 13 bases from J, the junction contained 3 bases not matched to a gene. This CDR3 reads CASSSTGEQFF. The CDR3 DNA reads TGTGCCAGCAGTTCGACAGGGGAACAGTTCTTC.